Shown below are 6 T cell receptor beta chains from a single sample sequenced in a study of OX40 agonist ivuxolimab in advanced cancers. TCRdb keeps only in-frame clones here, not all; method: immunoSEQ multiplex PCR. Of over 65,000 clones in the sample, more than 85% were seen once. The input for sequencing was CD4+ or CD8+ T cells sorted from blood, taken in a trial of the OX40 agonist ivuxolimab. Every receptor here comes from an adult with an advanced solid tumor such as melanoma, head and neck, liver or kidney cancer.

The rearrangement links TRBV4-2 to TRBJ2-3; 7 nucleotides line up with TRBD2. This CDR3 is built from 16 residues. V was pared by 0 bases and J by 0 bases, with 3 bases of the junction left unmatched. Germline-derived CDR1 and CDR2 are LGHNA and YNFKEQ. The CDR3 sequence is CASSQEWGGSTDTQYF. CDR3 in DNA: TGTGCCAGCAGCCAAGAATGGGGGGGGAGCACAGATACGCAGTATTTT.

This rearrangement joins TRBV5-6 to TRBJ1-4; tentative D call: TRBD1 (6 bases). Germline CDR1 reads SGHDT; CDR2 reads YYEEEE. This CDR3 has 14 amino acids. Deletions cut 1 base from V and 7 bases from J, with 11 bases between. CDR3 coding DNA: TGTGCCAGCAGCTTGAGCAGGGGAATTGAAAAACTGTTTTTT. Translation gives CASSLSRGIEKLFF. The full variable domain, in which reference TRBV5-6 and TRBJ1-4 provide the parts outside the CDR3, is DAGVTQSPTHLIKTRGQQVTLRCSPKSGHDTVSWYQQALGQGPQFIFQYYEEEERQRGNFPDRFSGHQFPNYSSELNVNALLLGDSALYLCASSLSRGIEKLFFGSGTQLSVL.

The chain employs TRBV15 and TRBJ2-1, with D perhaps given as TRBD1 or TRBD2 (6 bases each). CDR1 and CDR2 (germline): LNHNV, YYDKDF (reference sequence). With 1 base removed from V and 8 bases from J, the gap between germline ends came to 15 bases. The CDR3 covers 15 residues. The DNA of the CDR3 is TGTGCCACCAGCAGAGTCAACCCAAGGGGGGATGAGCAGTTCTTC. Protein product: CATSRVNPRGDEQFF.

The chain combines TRBV5-1 with TRBJ1-2; maybe TRBD1 (6 bases). Trimming took off 6 bases at V and 4 bases at J, with 16 bases between the two ends. Germline V gene lookup returns CDR1 SGHRS and CDR2 YFSETQ. The CDR3 runs 14 residues. The CDR3 DNA follows: TGCGCCAGCACCTCCTCTGACAGGAGCTATGGCTACACCTTC. Protein sequence: CASTSSDRSYGYTF.

The chain is built from TRBV19 and TRBJ2-3; TRBD2 agrees at 11 bases. This CDR3 region has 17 residues. Germline V gene data show CDR1 as LNHDA and CDR2 as SQIVND (reference sequence). The trim removed 4 bases at V and 0 bases at J, leaving 6 bases unmatched. The CDR3 DNA follows: TGTGCCAGTAGTACTACCGGGACTAGCGGCAGCACAGATACGCAGTATTTT. This codes for CASSTTGTSGSTDTQYF.

This chain uses TRBV29-1 with TRBJ2-7, with 10 positions matching TRBD1. The CDR3 loop spans 14 amino acids. V lost 2 bases, J lost 6 bases, and 7 bases stayed unmatched. Germline lookup yields CDR1 SQVTM and CDR2 ANQGSEA. CDR3 DNA: TGCAGCGTTGAATTCGGGACAGGGGTGTTCGAGCAGTACTTC. This codes for CSVEFGTGVFEQYF.